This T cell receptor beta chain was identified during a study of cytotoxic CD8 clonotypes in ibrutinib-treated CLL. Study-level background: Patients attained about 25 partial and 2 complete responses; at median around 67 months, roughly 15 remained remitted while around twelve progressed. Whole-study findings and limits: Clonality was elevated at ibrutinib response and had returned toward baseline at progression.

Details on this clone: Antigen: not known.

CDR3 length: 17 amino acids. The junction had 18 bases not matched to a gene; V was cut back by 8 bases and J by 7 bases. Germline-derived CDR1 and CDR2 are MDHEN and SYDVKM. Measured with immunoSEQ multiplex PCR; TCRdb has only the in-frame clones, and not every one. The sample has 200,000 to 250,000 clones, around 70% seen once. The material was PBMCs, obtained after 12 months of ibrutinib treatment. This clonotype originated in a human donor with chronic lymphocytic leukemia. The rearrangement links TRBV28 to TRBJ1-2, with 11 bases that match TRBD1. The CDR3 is CASRRPVGDRGFSGYTF. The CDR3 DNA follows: TGTGCCAGCCGGCGTCCAGTCGGGGACAGGGGGTTTAGTGGCTACACCTTC.